This TCR beta chain was captured by sequencing in a study of blood T cell repertoires in COVID-19. As for the study in general: Sites in the United States, Italy and Spain provided acute and convalescent COVID-19 samples. The analysed material was cDNA or gDNA that came from T cells, B-cell-depleted T cells, or PBMCs.

CDR3 size: 16 residues. Germline V gene sequence: CDR1 SGHNT, CDR2 YYREEE (reference sequence). V lost 0 bases, J lost 0 bases, and 10 bases lay in between. Some clones are missing from TCRdb's copy, which holds only in-frame ones; the method was immunoSEQ multiplex PCR. The sample lists around 78,000 clones; 60% to 80% were seen once. Sequenced sample: peripheral blood. The chain has TRBV5-4 and TRBJ1-3; tentative D call: TRBD1 (5 bases). The origin of this receptor is a human donor in a cohort sampled during active COVID-19. CDR3 DNA sequence: TGTGCCAGCAGCTTGGAGGGGAACCCCTCTGGAAACACCATATATTTT. This gives the protein CASSLEGNPSGNTIYF. Full variable domain (rest looked up from reference TRBV5-4 and TRBJ1-3): ETGVTQSPTHLIKTRGQQVTLRCSSQSGHNTVSWYQQALGQGPQFIFQYYREEENGRGNFPPRFSGLQFPNYSSELNVNALELDDSALYLCASSLEGNPSGNTIYFGEGSWLTVV.